Listed here is a single TCR beta chain. Mouse gene names apply. The read halts 1 residue ahead of the CDR3 end, with the missing end drawn from the germline J gene. Survey-depth TCRbeta CDR3 sequencing reported V/J genes and productive frequencies. The protocol was immunoSEQ multiplex PCR, while the TCRdb copy is restricted to in-frame clones and leaves out a portion. The table includes approximately 45,000 clones, about three quarters detected once. This entry comes from a study of tissue T cells after allogeneic stem cell transplantation. Germline V gene sequence: CDR1 LGHDT, CDR2 YNNKQL (reference sequence). The CDR3 is 14 residues long. Trimming removed 5 bases from V and 4 bases from J, with 14 bases in between.

This chain connects TRBV4 to TRBJ1-1, with D possibly TRBD1 on 6 matching bases. Sequencing was done on a sample of sorted cells pooled from one or two spleens. The clonotype comes from a pool of C57BL/6 mice in good health. Here the CDR3 reads CASSHGGAGTEVFF. The covered CDR3 bases are TGTGCCAGCAGCCATGGGGGGGCCGGCACAGAAGTCTTC.